What follows are 19 T cell receptor beta chains derived from one specimen sequenced in a study of cytomegalovirus exposure and HLA in healthy donors. PCR involved 60 Vbeta and 13 Jbeta primers. Some clones are missing from TCRdb's copy, which holds only in-frame ones; the method was immunoSEQ multiplex PCR. The table lists some 170,000 clones, roughly 85% of them singletons. Material for sequencing was PBMCs. All receptors derive from a man aged 35 to 55 in good health and CMV-seropositive.

The chain joins TRBV2 to TRBJ2-1; 8 nucleotides line up with TRBD2. The CDR3 length is 14 residues. Germline loops: CDR1 SNHLY, CDR2 FYNNEI. In DNA, the CDR3 is TGTGCGGAAGGCGGTAGCGGGACCGTCAATGAGCAGTTCTTC. Amino acids: CAEGGSGTVNEQFF.

This clone was seen once. The J gene is TRBJ1-3, the V gene TRBV29-1, with D tentatively TRBD1 (5 bases). Trimming removed 7 bases from V and 5 bases from J, with 27 bases in between. The length of the CDR3 is 17 residues. Looked up from germline, CDR1 is SQVTM and CDR2 is ANQGSEA. CDR3 protein: CSAWSGFGAGWRNTIYF. CDR3 sequence (DNA): TGCAGCGCCTGGTCCGGGTTTGGGGCGGGGTGGCGAAACACCATATATTTT.

This chain links TRBV4-1 with TRBJ2-2, with 14 bases matching TRBD2. V dropped 1 base and J dropped 1; count of bases not matched to a gene: 5. There are 19 residues in the CDR3. Germline-derived CDR1 and CDR2 are MGHRA and YSYEKL. The CDR3 coding sequence is TGCGCCAGCAGCCAAGGGGGGACTAGCGGGAGCCGGAACACCGGGGAGCTGTTTTTT. Its translation: CASSQGGTSGSRNTGELFF.

This clone was observed a single time. The rearrangement uses TRBV12-1 and TRBJ2-7; TRBD2 was called by the table and not checked on the DNA. TRBV12-1 is an annotated pseudogene. The CDR3 has 14 amino acids. This CDR3 reads CASSFVASGRPQYF. The CDR3, as DNA: TGTGCCAGCAGCTTTGTGGCTAGCGGGAGGCCGCAGTACTTC.

V is TRBV5-1 and J is TRBJ2-3, with unresolved D. Germline V gene lookup returns CDR1 SGHRS and CDR2 YFSETQ. The CDR3 has 12 residues. With 0 bases removed from V and 4 bases from J, the gap between germline ends came to 3 bases. The CDR3 nucleotides read TGCGCCAGCAGCTTGGCGGCAGATACGCAGTATTTT. Protein: CASSLAADTQYF.

This chain joins TRBV10-3 and TRBJ2-1, with TRBD2 identical over 10 bases. J was trimmed by 9 bases and V by 8 bases; bases with no gene match: 13. CDR1 is ENHRY, CDR2 SYGVKD, per germline. This CDR3 is built from 15 residues. Here the CDR3 reads CAIESRLAGVVEQFF. CDR3 sequence (DNA): TGTGCCATCGAATCCCGGCTAGCGGGAGTGGTTGAGCAGTTCTTC.

This clone occurred once. This chain connects TRBV15 to TRBJ2-7; 8 nucleotides align to TRBD2. There are 14 residues in the CDR3. After removal of 0 bases from V and 3 bases from J, the junction contained 1 base not matched to a gene. Germline assignment: CDR1 LNHNV and CDR2 YYDKDF (reference sequence). The CDR3 spells CATSRESGSYEQYF. Here the CDR3 DNA reads TGTGCCACCAGCAGAGAGAGCGGGAGCTACGAGCAGTACTTC.

The rearrangement joins TRBV5-4 to TRBJ1-1; 8 bases are a match to TRBD1. V was clipped by 4 bases and J by 6 bases; unmatched bases: 8. The germline gives CDR1 SGHNT, CDR2 YYREEE (reference sequence). CDR3 length: 14 amino acids. This chain's CDR3 is CASSDVTGAAEAFF. CDR3 DNA sequence: TGTGCCAGCAGCGACGTGACAGGGGCGGCTGAAGCTTTCTTT.

This chain uses TRBV10-3 with TRBJ2-2, with TRBD2 identical over 9 bases. This CDR3 region has 18 residues. From germline, CDR1 is ENHRY and CDR2 SYGVKD. V trimming: 3 bases; J trimming: 2 bases; junction bases outside the gene matches: 10. The CDR3 nucleotides read TGTGCCATCAGTGAAAAATTAGCGGGAGACCGCAACACCGGGGAGCTGTTTTTT. It codes for CAISEKLAGDRNTGELFF.

The chain joins TRBV6-5 to TRBJ1-3; D gene unclear. CDR1 is MNHEY and CDR2 is SVGAGI in the germline V gene. The V end was cut by 0 bases, the J end by 4 bases, with 7 bases between. The CDR3 spans 14 residues. Here the CDR3 reads CASSYSRRGNTIYF. CDR3 sequence (DNA): TGTGCCAGCAGTTACTCCCGCAGGGGAAACACCATATATTTT.

This chain connects TRBV30 to TRBJ2-1; tentative D call: TRBD2 (7 bases). CDR3 length: 12 residues. V lost 1 base and J 15 bases, leaving 16 bases between the germline ends. Looked up from germline, CDR1 is GTSNPN and CDR2 is SVGIG (reference sequence). In DNA, the CDR3 is TGTGCCTGGAGTGACAGCGGGACAAATAGGTTCTTC. As protein: CAWSDSGTNRFF.

A remark on this clone: A read error may account for a junction end that differs from germline. The chain carries TRBV7-9 and TRBJ2-5; D gene ambiguous. Germline lookup yields CDR1 SEHNR and CDR2 FQNEAQ (reference sequence). The CDR3 runs 13 residues. CDR3 bases: TGTGCCAGCAGCCCGTTGCGAAGTGGGCTCCCTGACTTC. It yields the protein CASSPLRSGLPDF.

The chain recombines TRBV4-1 with TRBJ2-2, with a tentative D call TRBD2 (6 bases). Per the germline V gene, CDR1 is MGHRA and CDR2 is YSYEKL. The V end lost 3 bases, the J end lost 4 bases, and 15 bases lay between the germline ends. The CDR3 spans 16 residues. The CDR3 region has the DNA TGCGCCAGCAGCCAGGGTGGGGGAGGTAGCACCGGGGAGCTGTTTTTT. As protein: CASSQGGGGSTGELFF.

The chain employs TRBV27 and TRBJ2-7; perhaps TRBD2 as D (5 bases). Germline V gives CDR1 MNHEY, CDR2 SMNVEV (reference sequence). Trimming pared 7 bases from V and 4 bases from J, leaving 23 bases between. The CDR3 sequence is 16 residues long. The CDR3 DNA sequence: TGTGCCAGCACCCTACCACCCATAGAGGGCCTATACGAGCAGTACTTC. Translation: CASTLPPIEGLYEQYF.

This clone showed up just a few times. This chain connects TRBV28 to TRBJ2-1; TRBD2 aligns across 12 bases. The CDR3 is 15 amino acids. Per the germline V gene, CDR1 is MDHEN and CDR2 is SYDVKM. J was trimmed by 3 bases and V by 7 bases; bases with no gene match: 4. CDR3: CASTRLAGVYNEQFF. The CDR3 DNA sequence: TGTGCCAGCACAAGACTAGCGGGAGTCTACAATGAGCAGTTCTTC.

This rearrangement joins TRBV7-9 to TRBJ2-3; D call uncertain. Germline assignment: CDR1 SEHNR and CDR2 FQNEAQ (reference sequence). This CDR3 spans 12 amino acids. Between the trimmed V and J ends, which lost 5 bases and 6 bases, there was a span of 9 bases. The CDR3 protein is CASSVLVDTQYF. The CDR3 nucleotides are TGTGCCAGCAGCGTGCTAGTGGATACGCAGTATTTT.

The V call is TRBV6-1, the J call TRBJ2-6, with D possibly matching TRBD1 (6 bases). The CDR3 spans 15 residues. The V end was cut by 6 bases, the J end by 4 bases, with 13 bases between. Germline CDR1 is MNHNS and CDR2 is SASEGT. CDR3: CASRTQGAGANVLTF. The CDR3 DNA sequence: TGTGCCAGCAGGACACAGGGTGCCGGGGCCAACGTCCTGACTTTC.

This chain uses TRBV9 with TRBJ2-6, with 7 nucleotides matching TRBD1. Germline V gene sequence: CDR1 SGDLS, CDR2 YYNGEE. Trimming cost V 4 bases and J 0 bases; bases outside gene matches: 4. This CDR3 is built from 16 residues. CDR3 protein: CASSPGQFSGANVLTF. The DNA for the CDR3 is TGTGCCAGCAGCCCGGGACAGTTCTCTGGGGCCAACGTCCTGACTTTC.

The chain carries TRBV2 and TRBJ2-7, with D uncertain. Trimming removed 5 bases at V and 3 bases at J, with 14 bases between. The CDR3 is 14 amino acids. Per germline, CDR1 SNHLY and CDR2 FYNNEI. The CDR3 coding sequence is TGTGCCAGCAGTCGAGAAGCAGGTAACTACGAGCAGTACTTC. It encodes CASSREAGNYEQYF. Full variable domain (outside the CDR3, taken from reference TRBV2 and TRBJ2-7): EPEVTQTPSHQVTQMGQEVILRCVPISNHLYFYWYRQILGQKVEFLVSFYNNEISEKSEIFDDQFSVERPDGSNFTLKIRSTKLEDSAMYFCASSREAGNYEQYFGPGTRLTVT.